These 27 T cell receptor beta chains were sequenced from one sample in a study of T cells in Graves' hyperthyroidism and ophthalmopathy (dated by TCRdb to between 2018 and 2021). Preparation of the library involved multiplex PCR. For sequencing, an Illumina HiSeq 2000 was employed. TCR beta CDR3 regions were amplified from RNA transcripts. The TCR CDR3 was subjected to a first round of RT-PCR using the HTBI primer set and the Qiagen OneStep RT-PCR kit. TCRdb cleaned the public reads at Q25 with fastp, built clones with MiXCR and kept in-frame beta chains. Merged by CDR3 protein, the rows form single entries marked with the most common genes and DNA. The sample table contains about 580,000 distinct CDR3 sequences; only one count was recorded for approximately 15% of them. 5% to 7% of the sample is held by the ten biggest clonotypes. Sequencing was done on a sample of blood. These receptor sequences come from a woman between 25 and 40 years old with Graves' hyperthyroidism that later progressed to Graves' ophthalmopathy.

The sample holds many counts of this clonotype. The V call is TRBV2, the J call TRBJ1-2, with 7 bases that match TRBD1. CDR1 is SNHLY, CDR2 FYNNEI, per germline. The CDR3 is 11 residues long. J was trimmed by 8 bases and V by 7 bases; bases with no gene match: 4. The CDR3 nucleotides read TGTGCCAGCACATACAGGGGCGGCTACACCTTC. Amino acids: CASTYRGGYTF.

This clonotype has just one count. A read error is possible here, since a much larger clone lies one base away. The V call is TRBV12-5, the J call TRBJ2-3; 12 bases align to TRBD1. The CDR3 is 16 amino acids. Germline CDR1 LGHNT, CDR2 FRNRAP. CDR3: CASGPGTGGFTDTQCF. The DNA for the CDR3 is TGTGCTAGTGGTCCAGGGACAGGGGGCTTCACAGATACGCAGTGTTTT.

This clonotype was counted only a few times. The rearrangement links TRBV11-3 to TRBJ1-1, with D uncertain. CDR1 SGHNT and CDR2 YENEEA come from the germline V gene. Trimming took 3 bases from V and 10 from J, leaving 12 bases between them. This CDR3 region has 12 residues. The CDR3 here is CASSFGLGGAFF. CDR3 DNA: TGTGCCAGCAGCTTTGGACTTGGTGGAGCTTTCTTT.

The chain uses TRBV3-1 and TRBJ1-5; D is possibly TRBD1 (5 bases). The V gene lost 2 bases and the J gene lost 1 base, with 12 bases spanning the gap. The length of the CDR3 is 16 residues. From germline, CDR1 is LGHDT and CDR2 YNNKEL (reference sequence). CDR3 sequence reads: CASSQNAGGSNQPQHF. The CDR3 coding sequence is TGTGCCAGCAGCCAAAACGCGGGGGGAAGCAATCAGCCCCAGCATTTT.

V and J are TRBV14 and TRBJ2-7; 8 nucleotides line up with TRBD1. This CDR3 has 16 amino acids. Germline V lookup: CDR1 SGHDN, CDR2 FVKESK. Trimming at V came to 1 base and at J to 7 bases, leaving 12 bases not matched to a gene. The CDR3: CASSQGAGTGPGEQYF. The CDR3, as DNA: TGTGCCAGCAGCCAAGGGGCGGGGACAGGACCGGGGGAGCAGTACTTC.

The V call is TRBV6-1, the J call TRBJ2-2, with D possibly matching TRBD2 (6 bases). The CDR3 length is 14 residues. Per the germline V gene, CDR1 is MNHNS and CDR2 is SASEGT. With 10 bases removed from V and 5 bases from J, the gap between germline ends came to 17 bases. The CDR3 reads CATKGAGRTGELFF. The CDR3 nucleotides read TGTGCCACCAAAGGGGCCGGGAGAACCGGGGAGCTGTTTTTT.

This clonotype was seen more than once but under ten times. The J gene is TRBJ1-5, the V gene TRBV19; D gene unclear. The CDR3 runs to 14 residues. Trimming removed 3 bases at V and 3 bases at J, with 9 bases between. Per the germline V gene, CDR1 is LNHDA and CDR2 is SQIVND (reference sequence). The chain's CDR3 is CASSIGIDNQPQHF. The CDR3 nucleotides are TGTGCCAGTAGTATCGGGATAGACAATCAGCCCCAGCATTTT.

V is TRBV5-1 and J is TRBJ2-3; a possible D gene is TRBD2 (5 bases). Germline V CDR1 and CDR2: SGHRS, YFSETQ. The length of the CDR3 is 14 residues. The V and J ends lost 6 bases and 5 bases respectively, with 16 bases between them. CDR3 sequence: CASNGGLTRDTQYF. The CDR3, as DNA: TGCGCCAGCAACGGCGGACTCACCAGAGATACGCAGTATTTT.

As for this clonotype: One end of the junction does not line up with germline, which may come from a read error. The rearrangement joins TRBV6-2 or TRBV6-3 to TRBJ2-3; D tentatively fits TRBD1 or TRBD2 (5 bases each). CDR3 length: 14 residues. CDR1 is MNHEY and CDR2 is SVGEGT in the germline V gene. CDR3 DNA: TGTGCCTCCCGGGACCCCATTGCTCCAGATACGCAGTGTTTT. This encodes CASRDPIAPDTQCF.

This clonotype was found many times. The V gene is TRBV6-1, the J gene TRBJ1-1; D is undetermined. CDR1 and CDR2 (germline): MNHNS, SASEGT. The CDR3 is 15 amino acids. V was cut by 1 base and J by 0 bases, with 9 bases left in between. CDR3 sequence reads: CASSEGWNMNTEAFF. Written as DNA, the CDR3 is TGTGCCAGCAGTGAAGGATGGAACATGAACACTGAAGCTTTCTTT.

Many counts were recorded for this clonotype. This sequence joins TRBV6-1 and TRBJ2-5; D perhaps matches TRBD2 (6 bases). The CDR3 has 13 amino acids. Trimming pared 1 base from V and 10 bases from J, leaving 13 bases between. Germline-derived CDR1 and CDR2 are MNHNS and SASEGT. Here the CDR3 reads CASSEETGGYQYF. The DNA of the CDR3 is TGTGCCAGCAGTGAAGAGACTGGAGGGTACCAGTACTTC.

The CDR3 DNA sequence: TGCGCCAGCAGCCGTCCGTCTTTACGACTAGCAGGTCCCTACGAGCAGTACTTC. This gives the protein CASSRPSLRLAGPYEQYF. The chain recombines TRBV5-1 with TRBJ2-7; 7 nucleotides align to TRBD2. Germline V gene lookup returns CDR1 SGHRS and CDR2 YFSETQ. The CDR3 runs 18 residues. Trimming removed 4 bases from V and 2 bases from J; junction bases left unmatched: 18.

In its sample, this clonotype was seen many times. The chain recombines TRBV29-1 with TRBJ2-1; 8 bases match TRBD2. V lost 3 bases to trimming and J lost 0 bases; unmatched junction nucleotides: 4. The CDR3 loop spans 15 amino acids. CDR1 is SQVTM and CDR2 is ANQGSEA in the germline V gene. This chain's CDR3 is CSVEVAGTSYNEQFF. Here the CDR3 DNA reads TGCAGCGTTGAGGTAGCGGGGACCTCCTACAATGAGCAGTTCTTC.

Only a few counts were recorded for this clonotype. The rearrangement links TRBV6-1 to TRBJ1-1; 7 bases line up with TRBD1. There are 14 residues in the CDR3. V trimming: 5 bases; J trimming: 5 bases; junction bases outside the gene matches: 8. Germline CDR1 MNHNS, CDR2 SASEGT. The CDR3 region is CASSTRQGRTEAFF. CDR3 nucleotide sequence: TGTGCCAGCAGTACCCGACAGGGTCGGACTGAAGCTTTCTTT.

This clonotype was counted a few times. With a much larger clone just one base away, this may be a read error. CDR3 coding DNA: TGTGCCAGCAGACCCAGCGGGAGCACAGATACGCAGTATTTT. Translation gives CASRPSGSTDTQYF. The rearrangement joins TRBV7-2 to TRBJ2-3, with D maybe TRBD2 (6 bases). Per the germline V gene, CDR1 is SGHTA and CDR2 is FQGNSA. The CDR3 contains 14 residues. The V end was cut by 6 bases, the J end by 0 bases, with 10 bases between.

The V call is TRBV27, the J call TRBJ1-3; D gene ambiguous. Germline CDR1 is MNHEY and CDR2 is SMNVEV (reference sequence). The germline V and J ends were trimmed by 10 bases and 2 bases, with 3 bases remaining between them. The CDR3 length is 10 residues. The CDR3 DNA reads TGTGCCACCACTGGAAACACCATATATTTT. Amino acids: CATTGNTIYF.

This clonotype was found many times. The rearrangement joins TRBV6-5 to TRBJ2-7; tentatively, D is TRBD1 (6 bases). The CDR3 runs 13 residues. The germline V and J ends were trimmed by 2 bases and 3 bases, with 8 bases remaining between them. In germline, CDR1 is MNHEY, CDR2 SVGAGI. For the CDR3, the DNA is TGTGCCAGCAGTTACACAGGGAGCTACGAGCAGTACTTC. This codes for CASSYTGSYEQYF.

Ten or more counts support this clonotype. The chain recombines TRBV28 with TRBJ1-6; 7 nucleotides agree with TRBD1. The germline CDR1 and CDR2 sequences are MDHEN and SYDVKM. J lost 0 bases, V lost 10 bases, and 9 bases had no gene match. This CDR3 is 16 amino acids long. CDR3 loop: CATGRGTGSYNSPLHF. For the CDR3, the DNA is TGTGCCACCGGCAGGGGGACGGGCTCCTATAATTCACCCCTCCACTTT.

The chain uses TRBV6-5 and TRBJ1-5; the D gene is possibly TRBD1 (6 bases). The germline CDR1 and CDR2 sequences are MNHEY and SVGAGI. Trimming stripped 2 bases from V and 0 bases from J, with 17 bases between. The CDR3 is 18 residues long. CDR3 bases: TGTGCCAGCAGTTACCGGGGGCAGGCTACCTATAGCAATCAGCCCCAGCATTTT. Translating it yields CASSYRGQATYSNQPQHF.

This clonotype was seen many times. This chain links TRBV3-1 with TRBJ2-7, with D possibly matching TRBD1 (6 bases). V lost 3 bases, J lost 5 bases, and 11 bases lay in between. The CDR3 sequence is 13 residues long. Germline V gene lookup returns CDR1 LGHDT and CDR2 YNNKEL (reference sequence). The CDR3 protein is CASSQQGSHEQYF. The CDR3 bases are TGTGCCAGCAGCCAGCAGGGGTCCCACGAGCAGTACTTC.

As regards this clonotype: This may be a read error: a much more frequent sequence differs by one nucleotide. The chain has TRBV20-1 and TRBJ2-7; D gene uncertain. CDR1 and CDR2 from the germline V gene are DFQATT and SNEGSKA (reference sequence). This CDR3 has 14 amino acids. The CDR3, as DNA: TGCAGTGCTAGACGTGACGAGAGCTCCTACGAGCGGTACTTC. This codes for CSARRDESSYERYF.

The genes are TRBV4-2 and TRBJ2-7; TRBD2 aligns across 10 bases. The V and J ends lost 5 bases and 1 base, in that order; junction bases with no gene match: 5. From germline, CDR1 is LGHNA and CDR2 YNFKEQ. The CDR3 runs to 15 residues. The CDR3 DNA follows: TGTGCCAGCAGCACGACTAGCGGGCAATCCTACGAGCAGTACTTC. Translating it yields CASSTTSGQSYEQYF.

This rearrangement joins TRBV20-1 to TRBJ1-1; a weak D match, TRBD1 (5 bases). Trimming shortened V by 6 bases and J by 1 base, and 15 bases separated the two germline ends. Germline values: CDR1 DFQATT, CDR2 SNEGSKA (reference sequence). There are 14 residues in the CDR3. CDR3 bases: TGCAGTGCGACCCCTTCAGGGACGAACACTGAAGCTTTCTTT. It codes for CSATPSGTNTEAFF.

This clonotype came up a few times. The chain couples TRBV3-1 to TRBJ2-7; D is undetermined. Per the germline V gene, CDR1 is LGHDT and CDR2 is YNNKEL (reference sequence). This CDR3 has 13 amino acids. The ends were cut back, 2 bases at V and 1 base at J, with 6 bases in the middle. CDR3 nucleotides: TGTGCCAGCAGCCAAATGGGGTCCTACGAGCAGTACTTC. As protein: CASSQMGSYEQYF.

This clonotype was recorded at least ten times. The chain recombines TRBV10-3 with TRBJ2-6; a weak D match, TRBD2 (7 bases). The germline CDR1 and CDR2 sequences are ENHRY and SYGVKD. The CDR3 sequence is 16 residues long. Trimming took 10 bases from V and 0 from J, leaving 16 bases between them. CDR3 DNA: TGTGCCACCGGAAACAGGGAGGGCTCTGGGGCCAACGTCCTGACTTTC. Amino acid sequence: CATGNREGSGANVLTF.

On this clonotype: A read error is possible here, since a much larger clone lies one base away. The chain uses TRBV7-8 and TRBJ2-2; no clear D. The germline gives CDR1 SGHVS, CDR2 FQNEAQ. This CDR3 region has 14 residues. CDR3 sequence reads: CGSSPQPNTGELFF. The DNA of the CDR3 is TGTGGCAGCAGCCCCCAACCGAACACCGGGGAGCTGTTTTTT.

This clonotype was found a few times. V gene TRBV27 combines with J gene TRBJ2-5, with TRBD1 identical over 11 bases. CDR1 and CDR2 (germline): MNHEY, SMNVEV (reference sequence). After removal of 4 bases from V and 7 bases from J, the junction contained 8 bases not matched to a gene. This CDR3 is 15 amino acids long. The CDR3 region is CASSSPGTGGGTQYF. CDR3 DNA: TGTGCCAGCAGTTCACCGGGGACAGGGGGTGGGACCCAGTACTTC.